This TCR beta chain was recorded in a study of blood T cells in healthy people across ages. Whole-study results and caveats: CMV status of donors was unknown, possibly confounding expanded clonotype changes.

Worth noting for this clonotype: Its antigen is unknown.

Next came a second PCR, run for roughly 6 to 11 cycles, which used a sample-barcoded 5' primer along with a J-beta primer mix. Samples each returned at least 2.5 million CDR3-containing paired-end reads. TCRdb used MiXCR to reprocess the 5' RACE reads, holding one entry per CDR3 protein. This sample has 700,000 to 800,000 distinct CDR3 sequences, with roughly 47% found just once. Germline V gene lookup returns CDR1 SQVTM and CDR2 ANQGSEA. Between the trimmed V and J ends, which lost 1 base and 5 bases, there was a span of 5 bases. There are 12 residues in the CDR3. Donors each provided approximately 9.6 milliliters of peripheral blood.

The chain combines TRBV29-1 with TRBJ1-4; D call uncertain. The sample was blood. The receptor was derived from a woman aged 55-75 years in good health. Written as DNA, the CDR3 is TGCAGCGTTGAAGGTTCAAATGAAAAACTGTTTTTT. It encodes CSVEGSNEKLFF.